The present TCR beta chain was sequenced within a study of immune heterogeneity within non-small cell lung tumors. Study details: Squamous cell carcinomas accounted for several of the tumors, non-squamous carcinomas for roughly 10, and 1 was not otherwise specified.

Template material for each sample was 550 to 650 ng of bulk tumor genomic DNA. Each primary tumor yielded several biopsies, collected far apart from one another at surgery. Enrolled individuals presented with untreated, newly diagnosed non-small cell lung cancer and received curative surgery. Germline lookup yields CDR1 MNHEY and CDR2 SVGEGT. This CDR3 has 15 amino acids. Points from the study as a whole: Recurrence of identical dominant CDR3 beta clonotypes was observed across intrapatient tumor sites, concomitant with site-unique high-frequency clones.

This clonotype showed up just once. The antigen is not known. One end of the junction is discordant with germline, which a read error may explain. Multiplex PCR employing 32 V and 13 J primers generated amplicons of the TCR beta CDR3. TCRdb re-called the multiplex PCR reads through MiXCR, storing one row per CDR3 protein. The sample consists of 1,800 or so distinct CDR3 sequences, 48% of them appearing once. The source is a man aged 60 to 69 with non-small cell lung cancer. The chain is built from TRBV6-2 or TRBV6-3 and TRBJ1-6; no clear D. Sequencing input: lung tumor tissue. CDR3 in amino acids: CASGYTGINNSPLHF. The CDR3 DNA follows: TGTGCCAGCGGTTACACGGGGATTAATAATTCACCCCTCCACTTT.